The 12 T cell receptor beta chains given below trace back to one sample, sequenced in a study of metastatic and nonmetastatic thyroid tumors. Treatment of any kind had been given to no patient before thyroid surgery. TCRdb recomputed clones from the PCR reads via MiXCR. The data contain 37,000 or so clones, roughly a sixth of them seen just once; the ten biggest clones take up 3.5% to 4%. Material for sequencing was blood. All receptors derive from a female donor with papillary thyroid cancer or a benign thyroid nodule (not recorded which). Some clones in this sample may be carry-over from other donors' samples.

As to this clone: Its ends do not fully match the called genes, so a read error is possible. This rearrangement joins TRBV11-1 to TRBJ2-3, with 8 bases aligning to TRBD2. This CDR3 spans 15 amino acids. CDR1 and CDR2 from the germline V gene are SGHAT and FQDESV (reference sequence). The CDR3 spells CASSLFGGDTYTQYF. In DNA, the CDR3 is TGTGCCAGCAGCTTATTCGGGGGGGACACATATACGCAGTATTTT. Drawing the rest from reference TRBV11-1 and TRBJ2-3, the complete variable domain is EAEVAQSPRYKITEKSQAVAFWCDPISGHATLYWYRQILGQGPELLVQFQDESVVDDSQLPKDRFSAERLKGVDSTLKIQPAELGDSAMYLCASSLFGGDTYTQYFGPGTRLTVL.

The table lists this clone with a few counts. The genes are TRBV6-1 and TRBJ1-2; D uncertain. V was pared by 4 bases and J by 8 bases, with 14 bases between. The CDR3 extends over 13 amino acids. Looked up from germline, CDR1 is MNHNS and CDR2 is SASEGT. The CDR3 DNA sequence: TGTGCCAGCAGTGTGGGCTCCGTCTCCGGCTACACCTTC. Protein: CASSVGSVSGYTF.

There are a few counts of this clone. The V and J genes are TRBV28 and TRBJ2-7; D gene ambiguous. CDR1 is MDHEN and CDR2 is SYDVKM in the germline V gene. CDR3 length equals 12 residues. V lost 6 bases, J lost 3 bases, and 9 bases lay in between. CDR3 loop: CASRIQNYEQYF. The CDR3 DNA is TGTGCCAGCAGGATTCAGAACTACGAGCAGTACTTC.

By its share, this clone is medium-sized. The genes are TRBV11-1 and TRBJ1-2; 10 positions agree with TRBD1. The V gene's germline CDR1 is SGHAT and CDR2 FQDESV (reference sequence). This CDR3 has 14 amino acids. V trimming: 3 bases; J trimming: 6 bases; junction bases outside the gene matches: 4. DNA for the CDR3: TGTGCCAGCAGCTTCGGACAGGGGGTTGATGGCTACACCTTC. Its protein is CASSFGQGVDGYTF.

This clone was counted ten times or more. The rearrangement uses TRBV3-1 and TRBJ2-7, with TRBD1 matching over 7 bases. J gave up 3 bases and V 1 base, and 6 bases lay outside the gene matches. The CDR3 consists of 15 residues. Looked up from germline, CDR1 is LGHDT and CDR2 is YNNKEL (reference sequence). CDR3 sequence (DNA): TGTGCCAGCAGCCAAGGGGACAGTAATCACTACGAGCAGTACTTC. It yields the protein CASSQGDSNHYEQYF.

At least ten counts were recorded for this clone. V usage is TRBV2 and J usage is TRBJ2-3, with 12 bases matching TRBD2. CDR3 size: 15 residues. After removal of 11 bases from V and 5 bases from J, the junction contained 11 bases not matched to a gene. The germline V gene encodes CDR1 SNHLY and CDR2 FYNNEI. The chain's CDR3 is CAQSRLAGVKDTQYF. The DNA of the CDR3 is TGTGCCCAGAGTAGACTAGCGGGAGTTAAAGATACGCAGTATTTT. Full variable domain (outside the CDR3, taken from reference TRBV2 and TRBJ2-3): EPEVTQTPSHQVTQMGQEVILRCVPISNHLYFYWYRQILGQKVEFLVSFYNNEISEKSEIFDDQFSVERPDGSNFTLKIRSTKLEDSAMYFCAQSRLAGVKDTQYFGPGTRLTVL.

The chain uses TRBV5-1 and TRBJ2-2, with a tentative D call TRBD2 (6 bases). Germline V gives CDR1 SGHRS, CDR2 YFSETQ. Trimming removed 2 bases from V and 3 bases from J, with 14 bases in between. The CDR3 sequence is 16 residues long. CDR3: CASSLLGSGDTGELFF. CDR3 nucleotides: TGCGCCAGCAGCTTACTTGGGTCGGGGGACACCGGGGAGCTGTTTTTT.

This clone was counted ten times or more. The chain carries TRBV19 and TRBJ1-5; TRBD1 agrees at 10 bases. The junction had 10 bases not matched to a gene; V was cut back by 8 bases and J by 3 bases. This CDR3 has 16 amino acids. CDR1 LNHDA and CDR2 SQIVND come from the germline V gene (reference sequence). The CDR3 loop is CASQAPDRGYNQPQHF. The CDR3, as DNA: TGTGCCAGTCAAGCCCCGGACAGGGGGTACAATCAGCCCCAGCATTTT. Complete variable domain (other parts from reference TRBV19 and TRBJ1-5): DGGITQSPKYLFRKEGQNVTLSCEQNLNHDAMYWYRQDPGQGLRLIYYSQIVNDFQKGDIAEGYSVSREKKESFPLTVTSAQKNPTAFYLCASQAPDRGYNQPQHFGDGTRLSIL.

This clone was found many times. The V call is TRBV29-1, the J call TRBJ2-3, with D perhaps being TRBD1 or TRBD2 (5 bases each). V was pared by 5 bases and J by 1 base, with 10 bases between. This CDR3 is 13 amino acids long. Germline CDR1 reads SQVTM; CDR2 reads ANQGSEA. The CDR3 nucleotides are TGCAGCGTTCTCGAGGGGCGCACAGATACGCAGTATTTT. This encodes CSVLEGRTDTQYF.

Concerning this clone: The CDR3 ends on some other residue instead of the conserved phenylalanine or tryptophan, so this is likely a read error. It is unclear where the CDR3 begins or ends on the DNA, so no DNA is shown, and the CDR3 is as TCRdb lists it. This chain joins TRBV2 and TRBJ2-6; TRBD2, the table's D call, was not compared with the DNA. The CDR3 length is 8 residues, termini included. Germline V lookup: CDR1 SNHLY, CDR2 FYNNEI. The CDR3 protein is CASKRTSG.

The chain recombines TRBV4-1 with TRBJ2-6; D perhaps matches TRBD2 (6 bases). CDR3 length: 18 amino acids. The V end was cut by 0 bases, the J end by 0 bases, with 12 bases between. CDR1 is MGHRA, CDR2 YSYEKL, per germline. In DNA, the CDR3 is TGCGCCAGCAGCCAAGATATGGGACTGGGCTCTGGGGCCAACGTCCTGACTTTC. Encoded protein: CASSQDMGLGSGANVLTF.

Ten or more counts support this clone. The identical CDR3 is also encoded by other nucleotide sequences in the sample. This chain connects TRBV6-1 to TRBJ1-3, with D possibly TRBD1 on 6 matching bases. This CDR3 has 14 residues. Trimming took off 6 bases at V and 5 bases at J, with 14 bases between the two ends. The germline V gene encodes CDR1 MNHNS and CDR2 SASEGT. The CDR3: CASRSTGPRNTIYF. CDR3 in DNA: TGTGCCAGCAGATCAACAGGGCCTCGAAACACCATATATTTT.